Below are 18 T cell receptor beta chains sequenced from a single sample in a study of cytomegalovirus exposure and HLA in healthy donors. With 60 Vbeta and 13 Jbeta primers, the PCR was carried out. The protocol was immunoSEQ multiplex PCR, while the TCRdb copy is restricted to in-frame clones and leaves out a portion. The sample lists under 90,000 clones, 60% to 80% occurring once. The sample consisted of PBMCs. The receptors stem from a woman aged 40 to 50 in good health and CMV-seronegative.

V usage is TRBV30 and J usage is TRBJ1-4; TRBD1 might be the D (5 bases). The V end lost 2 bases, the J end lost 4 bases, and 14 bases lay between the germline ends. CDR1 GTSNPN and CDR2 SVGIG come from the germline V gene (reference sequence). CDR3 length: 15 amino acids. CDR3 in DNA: TGTGCCTGGAGTTCGCGGGACGTCGGTAATGAAAAACTGTTTTTT. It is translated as CAWSSRDVGNEKLFF.

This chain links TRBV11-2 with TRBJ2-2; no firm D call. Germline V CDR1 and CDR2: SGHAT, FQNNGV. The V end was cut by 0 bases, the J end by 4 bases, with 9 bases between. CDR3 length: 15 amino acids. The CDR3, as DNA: TGTGCCAGCAGCTTAGATCTAACTCCCACCGGGGAGCTGTTTTTT. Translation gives CASSLDLTPTGELFF.

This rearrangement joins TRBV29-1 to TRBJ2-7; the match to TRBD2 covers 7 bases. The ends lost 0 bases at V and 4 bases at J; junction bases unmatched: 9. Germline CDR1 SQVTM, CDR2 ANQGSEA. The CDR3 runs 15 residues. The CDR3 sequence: CSVEDGAGDGYEQYF. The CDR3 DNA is TGCAGCGTTGAAGATGGGGCGGGGGACGGGTACGAGCAGTACTTC.

CDR3 bases: TGTGCCAGCAGCCCTATGTGGACAGGCCCCAATAATGAAAAACTGTTTTTT. Translating it yields CASSPMWTGPNNEKLFF. This sequence joins TRBV7-8 and TRBJ1-4; 7 bases line up with TRBD1. Trimming took 5 bases from V and 4 from J; bases not matched to a gene: 13. The germline CDR1 and CDR2 sequences are SGHVS and FQNEAQ. The CDR3 runs to 17 residues.

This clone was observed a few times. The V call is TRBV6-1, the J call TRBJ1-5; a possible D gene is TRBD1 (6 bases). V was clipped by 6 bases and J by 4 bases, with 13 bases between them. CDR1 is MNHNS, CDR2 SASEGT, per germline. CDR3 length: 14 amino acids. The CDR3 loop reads CASSPPGQNQPQHF. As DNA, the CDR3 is TGTGCCAGCAGCCCCCCCGGACAGAATCAGCCCCAGCATTTT.

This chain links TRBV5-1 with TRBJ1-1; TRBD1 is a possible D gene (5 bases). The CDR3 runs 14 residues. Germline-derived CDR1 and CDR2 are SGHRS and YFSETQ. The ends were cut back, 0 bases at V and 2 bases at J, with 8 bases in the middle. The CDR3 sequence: CASSLAGFNTEAFF. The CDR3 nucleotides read TGCGCCAGCAGCTTGGCAGGGTTTAACACTGAAGCTTTCTTT.

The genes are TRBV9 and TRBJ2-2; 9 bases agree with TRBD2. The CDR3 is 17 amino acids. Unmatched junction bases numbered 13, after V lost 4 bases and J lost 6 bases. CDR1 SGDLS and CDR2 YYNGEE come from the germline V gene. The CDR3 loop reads CASSTPRASGKAGELFF. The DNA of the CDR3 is TGTGCCAGCAGCACCCCCCGGGCTAGCGGGAAGGCCGGGGAGCTGTTTTTT. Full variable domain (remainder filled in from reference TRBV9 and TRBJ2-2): DSGVTQTPKHLITATGQRVTLRCSPRSGDLSVYWYQQSLDQGLQFLIQYYNGEERAKGNILERFSAQQFPDLHSELNLSSLELGDSALYFCASSTPRASGKAGELFFGEGSRLTVL.

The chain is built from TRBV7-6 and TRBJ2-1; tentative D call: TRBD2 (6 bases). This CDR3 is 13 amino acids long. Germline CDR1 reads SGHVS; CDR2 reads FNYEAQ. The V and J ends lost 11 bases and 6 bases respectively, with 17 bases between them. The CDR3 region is CASSEGPLNEQFF. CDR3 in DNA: TGTGCCTCCTCGGAGGGCCCACTCAATGAGCAGTTCTTC.

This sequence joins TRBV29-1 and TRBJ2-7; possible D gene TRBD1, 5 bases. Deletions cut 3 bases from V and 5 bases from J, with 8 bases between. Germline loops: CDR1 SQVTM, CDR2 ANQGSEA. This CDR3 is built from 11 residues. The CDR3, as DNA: TGCAGCGTTGATAGGGGCCACGAGCAGTACTTC. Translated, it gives CSVDRGHEQYF.

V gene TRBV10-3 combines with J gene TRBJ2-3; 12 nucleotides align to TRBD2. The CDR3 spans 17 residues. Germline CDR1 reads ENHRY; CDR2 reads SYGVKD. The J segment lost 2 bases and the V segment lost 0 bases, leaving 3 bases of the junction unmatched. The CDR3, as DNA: TGTGCCATCAGTGAGTCCCGGACTAGCGGGACCACAGATACGCAGTATTTT. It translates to CAISESRTSGTTDTQYF.

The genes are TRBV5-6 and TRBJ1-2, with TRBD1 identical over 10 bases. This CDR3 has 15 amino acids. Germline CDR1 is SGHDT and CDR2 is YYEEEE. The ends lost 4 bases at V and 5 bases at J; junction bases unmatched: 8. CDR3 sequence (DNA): TGTGCCAGCAGCACCGGACAGGGGGTTAGGTATGGCTACACCTTC. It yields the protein CASSTGQGVRYGYTF.

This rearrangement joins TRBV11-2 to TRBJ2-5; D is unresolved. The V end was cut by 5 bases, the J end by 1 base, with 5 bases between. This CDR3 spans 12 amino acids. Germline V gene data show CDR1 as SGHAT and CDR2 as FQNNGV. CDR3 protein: CASSQFQETQYF. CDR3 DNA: TGTGCCAGCAGCCAATTCCAAGAGACCCAGTACTTC. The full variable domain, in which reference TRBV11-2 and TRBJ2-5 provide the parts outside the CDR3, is EAGVAQSPRYKIIEKRQSVAFWCNPISGHATLYWYQQILGQGPKLLIQFQNNGVVDDSQLPKDRFSAERLKGVDSTLKIQPAKLEDSAVYLCASSQFQETQYFGPGTRLLVL.

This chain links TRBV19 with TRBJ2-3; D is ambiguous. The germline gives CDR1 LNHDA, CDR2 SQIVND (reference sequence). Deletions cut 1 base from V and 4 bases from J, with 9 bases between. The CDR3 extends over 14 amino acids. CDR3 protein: CASSIVSPADTQYF. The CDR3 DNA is TGTGCCAGTAGTATAGTATCCCCCGCAGATACGCAGTATTTT.

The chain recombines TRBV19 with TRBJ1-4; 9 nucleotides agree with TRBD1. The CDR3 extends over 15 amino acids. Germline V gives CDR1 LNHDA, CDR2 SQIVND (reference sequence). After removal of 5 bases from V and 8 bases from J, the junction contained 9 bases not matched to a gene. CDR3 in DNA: TGTGCCAGTAGTGCGCAACAGGGGGCGGAAGAAAAACTGTTTTTT. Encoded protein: CASSAQQGAEEKLFF.

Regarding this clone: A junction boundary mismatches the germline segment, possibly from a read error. The CDR3 DNA reads as TGTGCTAGCAGCCAGTCGGCGGGGGCAAACACCGGGGAGCTGTTTTTT. Protein product: CASSQSAGANTGELFF. V is TRBV7-7 and J is TRBJ2-2, with D tentatively TRBD2 (7 bases). The germline V gene has CDR1 SSHAT and CDR2 FNYEAQ (reference sequence). There are 16 residues in the CDR3. Drawing the rest from reference TRBV7-7 and TRBJ2-2, the complete variable domain is GAGVSQSPRYKVTKRGQDVTLRCDPISSHATLYWYQQALGQGPEFLTYFNYEAQPDKSGLPSDRFSAERPEGSISTLTIQRTEQRDSAMYRCASSQSAGANTGELFFGEGSRLTVL.

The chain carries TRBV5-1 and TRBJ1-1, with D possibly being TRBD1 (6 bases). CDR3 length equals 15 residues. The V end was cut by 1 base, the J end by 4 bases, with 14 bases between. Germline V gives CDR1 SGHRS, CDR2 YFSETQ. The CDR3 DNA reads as TGCGCCAGCAGCTTGCTACAGGGAAGAATCACTGAAGCTTTCTTT. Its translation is CASSLLQGRITEAFF.

The CDR3 region has the DNA TGTGCCAGCAGGGTAGCGGGGGGGGCTGGAAATGAGCAGTTCTTC. Protein product: CASRVAGGAGNEQFF. The chain is built from TRBV2 and TRBJ2-1; 11 nucleotides match TRBD2. Trimming removed 6 bases from V and 7 bases from J; junction bases left unmatched: 8. The CDR3 length is 15 residues. Per the germline V gene, CDR1 is SNHLY and CDR2 is FYNNEI.

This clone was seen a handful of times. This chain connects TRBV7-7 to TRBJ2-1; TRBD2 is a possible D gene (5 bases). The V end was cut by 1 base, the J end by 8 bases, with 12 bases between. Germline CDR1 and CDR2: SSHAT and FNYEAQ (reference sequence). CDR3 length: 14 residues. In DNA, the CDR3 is TGTGCCAGCAGCTTAGACGCGGAGGTGGATGAGCAGTTCTTC. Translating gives CASSLDAEVDEQFF.